The subject of this entry is one T cell receptor beta chain. MiXCR, applied by TCRdb to the 5' RACE reads, yields one record per CDR3 protein. This table has approximately 350,000 distinct CDR3 sequences, approximately 15% appearing once. This record comes from a study of T-cell memory formation after mild COVID-19. The CDR3 has 14 amino acids. Germline values: CDR1 KGHSH, CDR2 LQKENI. V gave up 3 bases and J gave up 1 base, with 8 bases separating them. The sequenced sample was PBMCs or a T cell subset sorted from them (not recorded which). The rearrangement joins TRBV18 to TRBJ2-3; D remains ambiguous. This sequence was found in a man aged 18 to 30 who had mild COVID-19 (a few samples of this study predate the infection). Cell type and time point are not known. CDR3 in amino acids: CASSPFDGTDTQYF. The CDR3, as DNA: TGTGCCAGCTCACCTTTCGACGGCACAGATACGCAGTATTTT.